This TCR beta chain originates from a study of CD8 T cells in Susac syndrome. This clonotype was counted a single time. TCR beta sequencing was performed on blood CD8+ and CD4+ T cells. Random hexamers were used to reverse transcribe 0.5 to 1 ug of RNA. The immunoSEQ assay covered 54 Vbeta and 13 Jbeta segments for CDR3. TCRdb re-analysed the immunoSEQ multiplex PCR reads in MiXCR, keeping a single row per CDR3 protein. The table shows about 150,000 distinct CDR3 sequences, with roughly 96% occurring only once. Germline CDR1 reads SNHLY; CDR2 reads FYNNEI. V shed 7 bases and J shed 5 bases, with 11 bases lying between them. The CDR3 spans 12 residues.

The sequence derives from a human donor with multiple sclerosis. The rearrangement uses TRBV2 and TRBJ1-1, with D tentatively TRBD1 (5 bases). Sequencing was carried out using CD8+ T cells from PBMCs. The CDR3 is CASTGTGTEAFF. The CDR3 DNA sequence: TGTGCCAGCACAGGGACCGGGACTGAAGCTTTCTTT.